These T cell receptor beta chains were read from a single sample in a study of metastatic and nonmetastatic thyroid tumors. TCRdb reanalyzed the PCR reads with MiXCR. The table lists 26,000 or so clones, around 14% of them singletons. Input material: blood. These receptor sequences come from a male donor with papillary thyroid cancer or a benign thyroid nodule (not recorded which). Some clones in this sample may be carry-over from other donors' samples. Each CDR3 is given with its conserved first and last residue. D genes are given only for firm matches. Expanded clones are given a class, and other clones once, few, many or no size at all.

v_call: TRBV15; d_call: NA; clone_size: many; j_call: TRBJ1-1; cdr3_aa: CATSILRNTEAFF; cdr3_nt: TGTGCCACCAGTATCCTCAGGAACACTGAAGCTTTCTTT
v_call: TRBV7-3; d_call: NA; clone_size: many; j_call: TRBJ2-3; cdr3_aa: CASSSRVGLPPDTQYF; cdr3_nt: TGTGCCAGCAGCTCCCGGGTAGGCCTACCTCCAGATACGCAGTATTTT
v_call: TRBV27; d_call: NA; clone_size: many; j_call: TRBJ2-7; cdr3_aa: CASSTPGNEQYF; cdr3_nt: TGTGCCAGCAGCACTCCGGGGAACGAGCAGTACTTC
v_call: TRBV27; d_call: TRBD1; clone_size: few; j_call: TRBJ2-7; cdr3_aa: CASIKGQPAGPYEQYF; cdr3_nt: TGTGCCAGCATAAAGGGACAGCCAGCAGGCCCCTACGAGCAGTACTTC
v_call: TRBV2; d_call: NA; clone_size: few; j_call: TRBJ2-5; cdr3_aa: CASRQLKTQYF; cdr3_nt: TGTGCCAGCAGGCAGTTGAAGACCCAGTACTTC
v_call: TRBV6-1; d_call: TRBD1; clone_size: medium-sized; j_call: TRBJ1-3; cdr3_aa: CASRELPTGGNTIYF; cdr3_nt: TGTGCCAGCAGGGAACTCCCGACAGGGGGAAACACCATATATTTT
v_call: TRBV5-1; d_call: TRBD2; clone_size: many; j_call: TRBJ2-1; cdr3_aa: CASSLGTSGNNEQFF; cdr3_nt: TGCGCCAGCAGCTTGGGGACTAGCGGGAACAATGAGCAGTTCTTC
v_call: TRBV7-1; d_call: NA; clone_size: NA; j_call: TRBJ2-3; cdr3_aa: CGCSSRGADTQYF; cdr3_nt: TGTGGCTGCAGCTCACGGGGTGCAGATACGCAGTATTTT
v_call: TRBV6-1; d_call: NA; clone_size: few; j_call: TRBJ1-1; cdr3_aa: CASRRSLAGADEAFF; cdr3_nt: TGTGCCAGCAGGCGATCCTTAGCAGGGGCGGATGAAGCTTTCTTT
v_call: TRBV20-1; d_call: TRBD2; clone_size: many; j_call: TRBJ2-3; cdr3_aa: CSANGTSDTDTQYF; cdr3_nt: TGCAGTGCCAACGGGACTAGCGACACAGATACGCAGTATTTT
v_call: TRBV7-6; d_call: NA; clone_size: NA; j_call: TRBJ2-7; cdr3_aa: CASRPRGYEQYF; cdr3_nt: TGTGCCAGCAGGCCGCGTGGGTACGAGCAGTACTTC
v_call: TRBV11-3; d_call: NA; clone_size: many; j_call: TRBJ2-7; cdr3_aa: CASSLETSGFSYEQYF; cdr3_nt: TGTGCCAGCAGCTTAGAGACAAGCGGGTTCTCCTACGAGCAGTACTTC
v_call: TRBV10-3; d_call: TRBD2; clone_size: many; j_call: TRBJ2-5; cdr3_aa: CAIRGGGEETQYF; cdr3_nt: TGTGCCATCCGCGGGGGAGGGGAAGAGACCCAGTACTTC
v_call: TRBV29-1; d_call: NA; clone_size: many; j_call: TRBJ2-5; cdr3_aa: CSVELQLKETQYF; cdr3_nt: TGCAGCGTTGAGCTACAGCTTAAAGAGACCCAGTACTTC
v_call: TRBV11-3; d_call: TRBD1; clone_size: medium-sized; j_call: TRBJ2-7; cdr3_aa: CASSSSGGSDEQYF; cdr3_nt: TGTGCCAGCAGCTCGTCAGGGGGCTCGGACGAGCAGTACTTC
v_call: TRBV6-2/TRBV6-3; d_call: TRBD1; clone_size: few; j_call: TRBJ2-7; cdr3_aa: CASSAGQGDTGELYF; cdr3_nt: TGTGCCAGCAGTGCTGGACAGGGGGACACCGGGGAGCTGTACTTC
v_call: TRBV7-6; d_call: TRBD2; clone_size: NA; j_call: TRBJ2-7; cdr3_aa: CASSLGPPPGLAGRMYEQYF; cdr3_nt: TGTGCCAGCAGCTTAGGACCTCCACCGGGACTAGCGGGGAGAATGTACGAGCAGTACTTC
v_call: TRBV3-1; d_call: NA; clone_size: many; j_call: TRBJ2-3; cdr3_aa: CASSQTSSGTDTQYF; cdr3_nt: TGTGCCAGCAGCCAAACGTCCAGCGGCACAGATACGCAGTATTTT
v_call: TRBV7-9; d_call: NA; clone_size: many; j_call: TRBJ2-1; cdr3_aa: CASSRGRLGENEQFF; cdr3_nt: TGTGCCAGCAGCCGTGGCAGGCTAGGGGAAAATGAGCAGTTCTTC